This T cell receptor beta chain was identified in a study of blood T cells in healthy people across ages. There are 14 residues in the CDR3. Germline CDR1 MDHEN, CDR2 SYDVKM. This clonotype was seen a few times. A second PCR, run for roughly 7 to 11 cycles, used a sample-barcoded 5' primer plus a J-beta primer mix. MiXCR was run by TCRdb on the 5' RACE reads, yielding one entry per CDR3 protein. The sample records hundreds of thousands of distinct CDR3 sequences, around 27% being singletons. This chain connects TRBV28 to TRBJ2-1; TRBD1 matches 9 bases. The J call may be incorrect, as the DNA end agrees better with TRBJ2-5. Sequenced sample: blood. The source is a woman aged 70 to 79 in good health. This CDR3 is CASSQTGTGTAQYF. DNA of the CDR3: TGTGCCAGCAGTCAGACCGGGACAGGGACTGCCCAGTACTTC.